Listed below are T cell receptor beta chains from one sample, sequenced in a study of siplizumab effects on memory and regulatory T cells. Profiling relied on immunoSEQ multiplex PCR, and the TCRdb table lists in-frame clones only, not all of them. The data show 100,000 or so clones, with 91% seen just once and 0.14% to 0.15% held by the top ten. Input material: CD4+ T cells sorted from blood. Receptor source: a human donor in good health. CDR3s include the opening cysteine and the closing phenylalanine or tryptophan. The D gene is left open where the match is weak. Rows may omit the clone size; those that give it use once, few, many or a size class.

J gene | V gene | clone size | D gene | CDR3 DNA | CDR3 protein
TRBJ1-2 | TRBV19 | NA | NA | TGTGCCAGTAGTATGAGCAGTAACTATGGCTACACCTTC | CASSMSSNYGYTF
TRBJ2-3 | TRBV5-4 | NA | TRBD2 | TGTGCCAGCAGCTTTGTGCGGGGGGGCACAGATACGCAGTATTTT | CASSFVRGGTDTQYF
TRBJ1-4 | TRBV29-1 | NA | TRBD1 | TGCAGCTCTTCTGGAGGGACAGGGAATGAAAAACTGTTTTTT | CSSSGGTGNEKLFF
TRBJ1-6 | TRBV9 | NA | NA | TGTGCCAGCAGCGCGGGACTTAGGAATTCACCCCTCCACTTT | CASSAGLRNSPLHF
TRBJ2-3 | TRBV27 | NA | NA | TGTGCCAGCAATGGTTACCGCCCTAGCACAGATACGCAGTATTTT | CASNGYRPSTDTQYF
TRBJ1-5 | TRBV19 | NA | NA | TGTGCCAGTAGCGGGGGGGAGAATCAGCCCCAGCATTTT | CASSGGENQPQHF
TRBJ2-1 | TRBV5-1 | NA | NA | TGCGCCAGCAGCGACCCCGGCGGTTACAATGAGCAGTTCTTC | CASSDPGGYNEQFF
TRBJ1-5 | TRBV19 | NA | TRBD1 | TGTGCCAGTAGTAGACAGGGGGCCCAGGTCTGGCAGCATTTT | CASSRQGAQVWQHF
TRBJ2-2 | TRBV9 | NA | NA | TGTGCCAGCAGCGACCAAGTCACCGGGGAGCTGTTTTTT | CASSDQVTGELFF
TRBJ2-4 | TRBV28 | NA | NA | TGTGCCAGCAGTTTAAAGGGTACCTACAAAAACATTCAGTACTTC | CASSLKGTYKNIQYF
TRBJ1-4 | TRBV28 | NA | NA | TGTGCCAGCAGACCCCTAGGGGCAACTAATGAAAAACTGTTTTTT | CASRPLGATNEKLFF
TRBJ2-5 | TRBV5-6 | NA | TRBD2 | TGTGCCAGCAGCCAAACCCTAGCGGGGGGGCTAGAGACCCAGTACTTC | CASSQTLAGGLETQYF
TRBJ2-3 | TRBV2 | NA | TRBD2 | TGTGCCAGCAGTCTCGGGAGGGGGAACGCAGATACGCAGTATTTT | CASSLGRGNADTQYF
TRBJ2-1 | TRBV19 | NA | NA | TGTGCCAGTAGTAAACGAGAAGCCTACAATGAGCAGTTCTTC | CASSKREAYNEQFF
TRBJ1-1 | TRBV7-9 | few | TRBD1 | TGTGCCAGCAGCTTATTGGCGATAGGGGGCGCTTTCTTT | CASSLLAIGGAFF
TRBJ2-5 | TRBV28 | NA | TRBD2 | TGTGCCAGCAGTTCGAATGTAGCGGGGGAGGAGACCCAGTACTTC | CASSSNVAGEETQYF
TRBJ2-7 | TRBV18 | NA | TRBD2 | TGTGCCAGCTCACCATCCCTCGGCGGGGGAGAGGGCGAGCAGTACTTC | CASSPSLGGGEGEQYF
TRBJ1-5 | TRBV2 | NA | NA | TGTGCCAGCAATCCCGGGGGCCCGAGCAATCAGCCCCAGCATTTT | CASNPGGPSNQPQHF
TRBJ1-2 | TRBV7-9 | NA | NA | TGTGCCAGCAGCTTCCTTTCTACCTATGGCTACACCTTC | CASSFLSTYGYTF
TRBJ1-1 | TRBV7-3 | NA | NA | TGTGCCAGCAGCCTCGCGGCCCTGAACACTGAAGCTTTCTTT | CASSLAALNTEAFF
TRBJ2-5 | TRBV11-2 | NA | NA | TGTGCCAGCAGCTCTAAAGAGACCCAGTACTTC | CASSSKETQYF
TRBJ1-1 | TRBV4-2 | NA | TRBD1 | TGTGCCAGCAGCCAAGAGCCCTTCCCCAGGGGGGGAACTGAAGCTTTCTTT | CASSQEPFPRGGTEAFF
TRBJ1-4 | TRBV15 | once | TRBD1 | TGTGCCACCAGCAGGACAGGGATGGCTAATGAAAAACTGTTTTTT | CATSRTGMANEKLFF
TRBJ2-1 | TRBV28 | NA | TRBD2 | TGTGCCGGAAGGACTAGCGGTGGGAATGAGCAGTTCTTC | CAGRTSGGNEQFF
TRBJ1-2 | TRBV19 | NA | TRBD1 | TGTGCCAGTAGTAACCTAGGACAGGACTATGGCTACACCTTC | CASSNLGQDYGYTF
TRBJ2-7 | TRBV27 | NA | NA | TGTGCCAGCAGTTTAAAGGGGACGCTTAGCTCCTACGAGCAGTACTTC | CASSLKGTLSSYEQYF
TRBJ2-3 | TRBV7-7 | NA | NA | TGTGCCAGCAGCTTCCAGGTTGCGGATACGCAGTATTTT | CASSFQVADTQYF
TRBJ2-3 | TRBV15 | NA | TRBD1 | TGTGCCACTCGAGACAGGGGCGGCACAGATACGCAGTATTTT | CATRDRGGTDTQYF
TRBJ1-2 | TRBV6-5 | NA | NA | TGTGCCAGCAGTTCCCACCGGGACGACGTCTATGGCTACACCTTC | CASSSHRDDVYGYTF
TRBJ2-7 | TRBV27 | NA | TRBD1 | TGTGCCAGCAGGTTGACAGGGAGCTACGAGCAGTACTTC | CASRLTGSYEQYF
TRBJ2-1 | TRBV5-1 | once | NA | TGCGCCAGCACCCCCGGAGGCGGGGGCCACAATGAGCAGTTCTTC | CASTPGGGGHNEQFF
TRBJ1-6 | TRBV5-5 | NA | NA | TGTGCCAGCAGCTCATATCGGGAGCCGAAGAATTCACCCCTCCACTTT | CASSSYREPKNSPLHF
TRBJ1-2 | TRBV29-1 | few | TRBD1 | TGCAGCGTAGTAAGGACAGGGGGTCATGGCTACACCTTC | CSVVRTGGHGYTF
TRBJ2-7 | TRBV2 | NA | NA | TGTGCCAGCAGAGGTCTGACACTCCCGGCCCACGAGCAGTACTTC | CASRGLTLPAHEQYF
TRBJ1-5 | TRBV6-1 | NA | TRBD1 | TGTGCCATCACCCCCGCCCAGGGGGCAGGACAGCCCCAGCATTTT | CAITPAQGAGQPQHF
TRBJ1-2 | TRBV6-5 | NA | TRBD1 | TGTGCCAGCAGTTTAACAGGGGGCGCCCCGCGAGGCTACACCTTC | CASSLTGGAPRGYTF
TRBJ1-5 | TRBV6-6 | few | NA | TGTGCCAGCAGACGCCGGGACCTAGGGAGCAATCAGCCCCAGCATTTT | CASRRRDLGSNQPQHF
TRBJ1-3 | TRBV5-4 | NA | NA | TGTGCCAGCAGCTCGGGACAACAATCCTCTGGAAACACCATATATTTT | CASSSGQQSSGNTIYF
TRBJ1-3 | TRBV5-8 | NA | NA | TGTGCCAGCAGCTTGGCTCAGACGAGCTCTGGAAACACCATATATTTT | CASSLAQTSSGNTIYF
TRBJ1-3 | TRBV5-1 | NA | NA | TGCGCCAGCAGCGAAGACAGCCCGGAATCTGGAAACACCATATATTTT | CASSEDSPESGNTIYF